One and the same sample provided the 24 T cell receptor beta chains below, sequenced in a study of neurological immune-mediated disorders. From the 5' RACE reads, TCRdb called clonotypes with MiXCR, one entry per CDR3 protein. The table has about 50,000 distinct CDR3 sequences, 10% seen once. Sequenced: PBMCs. The receptors originated from a man in his 70s with HTLV-1-associated myelopathy (HAM/TSP).

This clonotype has a count of ten or more. The chain employs TRBV20-1 and TRBJ1-5; 7 nucleotides match TRBD1. V gave up 4 bases and J gave up 4 bases; unmatched junction bases: 10. CDR1 is DFQATT, CDR2 SNEGSKA, per germline (reference sequence). The CDR3 totals 15 residues. CDR3 amino acids: CSATPGGQENQPQHF. For the CDR3, the DNA is TGCAGTGCTACCCCAGGGGGACAAGAAAATCAGCCCCAGCATTTT.

This clonotype was seen at least ten times. The rearrangement joins TRBV28 to TRBJ1-3, with 9 nucleotides matching TRBD1. This CDR3 has 14 residues. Germline CDR1 MDHEN, CDR2 SYDVKM. After removal of 7 bases from V and 5 bases from J, the junction contained 6 bases not matched to a gene. The CDR3 spells CASTRGQGRNTIYF. CDR3 DNA: TGTGCCAGCACCCGGGGACAGGGAAGAAACACCATATATTTT.

The chain has TRBV18 and TRBJ2-7, with 8 nucleotides matching TRBD2. The ends lost 2 bases at V and 6 bases at J; junction bases unmatched: 9. The CDR3 is 15 amino acids. Looked up from germline, CDR1 is KGHSH and CDR2 is LQKENI. CDR3 sequence (DNA): TGTGCCAGCTCACCAGATGGGACTAGTTTCGGCGAGCAGTACTTC. This sequence encodes CASSPDGTSFGEQYF. Full variable domain (rest looked up from reference TRBV18 and TRBJ2-7): NAGVMQNPRHLVRRRGQEARLRCSPMKGHSHVYWYRQLPEEGLKFMVYLQKENIIDESGMPKERFSAEFPKEGPSILRIQQVVRGDSAAYFCASSPDGTSFGEQYFGPGTRLTVT.

This clonotype appeared many times. The rearrangement joins TRBV6-4 to TRBJ2-2; D unresolved. This CDR3 region has 13 residues. Germline V gives CDR1 MRHNA, CDR2 SNTAGT. Trimming removed 3 bases from V and 1 base from J, with 3 bases in between. Written as DNA, the CDR3 is TGTGCCAGCAGTGAAGGGAACACCGGGGAGCTGTTTTTT. Encoded protein: CASSEGNTGELFF.

This clonotype was seen repeatedly, ten times or more. This chain joins TRBV27 and TRBJ2-3; 9 positions match TRBD2. V lost 5 bases to trimming and J lost 0 bases; unmatched junction nucleotides: 6. The germline V gene encodes CDR1 MNHEY and CDR2 SMNVEV (reference sequence). This CDR3 contains 16 residues. DNA for the CDR3: TGTGCCAGCAGTCCACTAGCGGGCACTAGCACAGATACGCAGTATTTT. As protein: CASSPLAGTSTDTQYF.

This clonotype was picked up many times. The chain carries TRBV10-3 and TRBJ2-7; 14 bases map to TRBD2. Germline CDR1 ENHRY, CDR2 SYGVKD. The junction had 17 bases not matched to a gene; V was cut back by 9 bases and J by 7 bases. The CDR3 is 17 residues long. The CDR3 here is CAMAGTSGSYSMREQYF. CDR3 DNA sequence: TGTGCCATGGCCGGGACTAGCGGGAGTTACTCGATGCGAGAGCAGTACTTC.

This clonotype appeared many times. J is TRBJ2-3 and V is TRBV20-1; TRBD1 might be the D (5 bases). Trimming took 3 bases from V and 6 from J, leaving 10 bases between them. This CDR3 has 12 residues. Looked up from germline, CDR1 is DFQATT and CDR2 is SNEGSKA (reference sequence). Here the CDR3 reads CSASQTVDTQYF. CDR3 coding DNA: TGCAGTGCTAGTCAGACAGTTGATACGCAGTATTTT.

By sample fraction, this clonotype is medium-sized. The chain links TRBV4-3 to TRBJ1-6; D is possibly TRBD1 (6 bases). Trimming removed 0 bases at V and 8 bases at J, with 14 bases between. The CDR3 is made up of 16 amino acids. CDR1 is LGHNA, CDR2 YSLEER, per germline. DNA of the CDR3: TGCGCCAGCAGCCAAGAACCCCAGGGGCGGGATTCACCCCTCCACTTT. Translated: CASSQEPQGRDSPLHF.

This clonotype was observed many times. The chain carries TRBV4-2 and TRBJ2-7, with 8 bases fitting TRBD1. V shed 0 bases, J shed 3 bases, and the junction held 7 bases outside the gene matches. The CDR3 is made up of 16 amino acids. The germline V gene has CDR1 LGHNA and CDR2 YNFKEQ. The CDR3 DNA reads TGTGCCAGCAGCCAAGACCAGGGACAGGCTAACTACGAGCAGTACTTC. This sequence encodes CASSQDQGQANYEQYF.

This clonotype came up many times. The chain uses TRBV14 and TRBJ2-1; either TRBD1 or TRBD2 may supply D (5 bases each). The CDR3 length is 15 residues. The V and J ends lost 0 bases and 4 bases respectively, with 10 bases between them. Germline values: CDR1 SGHDN, CDR2 FVKESK. The CDR3 DNA reads TGTGCCAGCAGCCAAGAAAACGGGGCTTACAATGAGCAGTTCTTC. Translation gives CASSQENGAYNEQFF.

The sample holds many counts of this clonotype. CDR3 region: CSFGGAMETQYF. The CDR3 DNA sequence: TGCAGTTTTGGGGGCGCGATGGAGACCCAGTACTTC. The chain is built from TRBV29-1 and TRBJ2-5, with a possible D match to TRBD1 (6 bases). The germline CDR1 and CDR2 sequences are SQVTM and ANQGSEA. This CDR3 contains 12 residues.

In its sample, this clonotype was seen many times. The V gene is TRBV20-1, the J gene TRBJ2-1; either TRBD1 or TRBD2 may supply D (6 bases each). Trimming took 7 bases from V and 7 from J, leaving 20 bases between them. The CDR3 loop spans 14 amino acids. The germline gives CDR1 DFQATT, CDR2 SNEGSKA (reference sequence). This chain's CDR3 is CSVKPLSGANEQFF. The CDR3 DNA is TGCAGTGTTAAACCCCTCTCGGGGGCGAATGAGCAGTTCTTC.

This clonotype was seen repeatedly, ten times or more. The rearrangement links TRBV6-5 to TRBJ2-1; 8 bases match TRBD2. V lost 2 bases, J lost 8 bases, and 5 bases stayed unmatched. The CDR3 is 14 residues long. Germline V gives CDR1 MNHEY, CDR2 SVGAGI. CDR3 bases: TGTGCCAGCAGTTACGATAGCGGGAACTATGAGCAGTTCTTC. Translating gives CASSYDSGNYEQFF.

This chain links TRBV7-2 with TRBJ2-3; D might be TRBD2 (6 bases). Germline CDR1 is SGHTA and CDR2 is FQGNSA. The V gene lost 3 bases and the J gene lost 4 bases, with 11 bases spanning the gap. CDR3 length: 14 residues. The CDR3 protein is CASSLGGTPDTQYF. CDR3 coding DNA: TGTGCCAGCAGCTTGGGGGGTACTCCAGATACGCAGTATTTT.

By sample share, this clonotype is medium-sized. The rearrangement joins TRBV15 to TRBJ2-1, with a possible D match to TRBD1 (5 bases). The CDR3 sequence is 14 residues long. Trimming took off 0 bases at V and 5 bases at J, with 8 bases between the two ends. From germline, CDR1 is LNHNV and CDR2 YYDKDF (reference sequence). Written as DNA, the CDR3 is TGTGCCACCAGCAGAGACGTGACAGACAATGAGCAGTTCTTC. Translated: CATSRDVTDNEQFF.

At least ten counts were recorded for this clonotype. The gene calls are TRBV7-8 and TRBJ2-5; TRBD2 aligns across 8 bases. Germline CDR1 SGHVS, CDR2 FQNEAQ. The CDR3 covers 20 residues. The J segment lost 6 bases and the V segment lost 8 bases, leaving 29 bases of the junction unmatched. The CDR3 region has the DNA TGTGCCAGCCTAGGGGGAAGCGGGACTCCTATTTTTTTAGCGGGAAAGACCCAGTACTTC. Its translation: CASLGGSGTPIFLAGKTQYF. Full variable domain (rest looked up from reference TRBV7-8 and TRBJ2-5): GAGVSQSPRYKVAKRGQDVALRCDPISGHVSLFWYQQALGQGPEFLTYFQNEAQLDKSGLPSDRFFAERPEGSVSTLKIQRTQQEDSAVYLCASLGGSGTPIFLAGKTQYFGPGTRLLVL.

This clonotype was observed a handful of times. The chain combines TRBV5-1 with TRBJ1-1; D unclear. V was pared by 4 bases and J by 7 bases, with 23 bases between. CDR1 and CDR2 (germline): SGHRS, YFSETQ. The CDR3 is 16 residues long. CDR3 region: CASSPLDVARYGEAFF. The CDR3 DNA reads as TGCGCCAGCAGCCCTCTGGATGTGGCTAGGTACGGTGAAGCTTTCTTT. Drawing the rest from reference TRBV5-1 and TRBJ1-1, the complete variable domain is KAGVTQTPRYLIKTRGQQVTLSCSPISGHRSVSWYQQTPGQGLQFLFEYFSETQRNKGNFPGRFSGRQFSNSRSEMNVSTLELGDSALYLCASSPLDVARYGEAFFGQGTRLTVV.

The sample holds many counts of this clonotype. The chain is built from TRBV7-2 and TRBJ1-2; 7 bases match TRBD1. V gave up 4 bases and J gave up 9 bases; unmatched junction bases: 8. CDR1 SGHTA and CDR2 FQGNSA come from the germline V gene. The CDR3 consists of 13 residues. CDR3 DNA: TGTGCCAGCAGCTCACAGGGGCCCTGGAGCTACACCTTC. This codes for CASSSQGPWSYTF.

Regarding this clonotype: Since a much larger clone is just one base distant, this may be a read error. The rearrangement links TRBV11-2 to TRBJ1-1; D ambiguous. Germline V gene data show CDR1 as SGHAT and CDR2 as FQNNGV. The CDR3 loop spans 13 amino acids. For the CDR3, the DNA is TGTGCCAGCAGCCCCGTGCCGGTTTCTGAAACTTTCTTT. Its protein product is CASSPVPVSETFF.

This clonotype showed up many times. The chain has TRBV7-8 and TRBJ1-1, with D unclear. Germline V gene sequence: CDR1 SGHVS, CDR2 FQNEAQ. The CDR3 covers 13 residues. Trimming took off 5 bases at V and 1 base at J, with 8 bases between the two ends. CDR3 loop: CASSGGKNTEAFF. The DNA for the CDR3 is TGTGCCAGCAGCGGTGGGAAGAACACTGAAGCTTTCTTT.

This clonotype was detected many times. DNA of the CDR3: TGCGCCAGCGGGACGGACCGAGGAAATGAGCAGTTCTTC. This encodes CASGTDRGNEQFF. The chain links TRBV5-1 to TRBJ2-1; the D gene could be TRBD1 or TRBD2 (5 bases each). The ends were cut back, 7 bases at V and 7 bases at J, with 15 bases in the middle. The CDR3 totals 13 residues. Germline lookup yields CDR1 SGHRS and CDR2 YFSETQ.

In its sample, this clonotype was seen many times. The chain links TRBV14 to TRBJ2-2, with TRBD1 matching 7 bases. V dropped 5 bases and J dropped 7; count of bases not matched to a gene: 4. Germline V gene sequence: CDR1 SGHDN, CDR2 FVKESK. This CDR3 contains 13 residues. Here the CDR3 DNA reads TGTGCCAGCAGCAGACAGGGAATCGGGGAGCTGTTTTTT. It codes for CASSRQGIGELFF.

This clonotype came up many times. V gene TRBV11-1 combines with J gene TRBJ2-7, with D unclear. Trimming pared 5 bases from V and 0 bases from J, leaving 8 bases between. From germline, CDR1 is SGHAT and CDR2 FQDESV (reference sequence). This CDR3 has 13 amino acids. CDR3 loop: CASSQNPSYEQYF. The DNA of the CDR3 is TGTGCCAGCAGCCAGAATCCCTCCTACGAGCAGTACTTC.

A word on this clonotype: This may be a read error, as it is one base from a much larger clone. The chain has TRBV29-1 and TRBJ2-7; D is perhaps TRBD1 (5 bases). V was cut by 3 bases and J by 3 bases, with 9 bases left in between. Germline lookup yields CDR1 SQVTM and CDR2 ANQGSEA. The CDR3 has 12 residues. The CDR3 DNA sequence: TGCAGCGTTGACAGGGTAAACTACGAGCAGTACTTC. As protein: CSVDRVNYEQYF.